The 25 T cell receptor beta chains presented below share a single source sample, sequenced in a study of blood T cells in healthy people across ages. Then a second PCR, running about 6 to 11 cycles, was carried out with a sample-barcoded 5' primer and a J-beta primer mix. TCRdb re-derived calls from the 5' RACE reads in MiXCR, one entry per CDR3 protein. The sample has approximately 760,000 distinct CDR3 sequences, 20% to 30% seen once. The sample was also linked to a second study, of T cells of mothers and their children.

The source material was blood. The receptors here all came from a boy between 10 and 17 years old in good health.

This clonotype was seen a handful of times. The chain employs TRBV4-1 and TRBJ2-7; tentatively, D is TRBD1 (6 bases). This CDR3 has 16 amino acids. The germline V and J ends were trimmed by 3 bases and 4 bases, with 19 bases remaining between them. CDR1 and CDR2 from the germline V gene are MGHRA and YSYEKL. The CDR3, as DNA: TGCGCCAGCAGCCAGACGACCCTAGACAGGCCATACGAGCAGTACTTC. This encodes CASSQTTLDRPYEQYF.

This clonotype has just a few counts. The V and J genes are TRBV7-9 and TRBJ2-2; weak D call: TRBD1 (6 bases). Trimming shortened V by 5 bases and J by 7 bases, and 17 bases separated the two germline ends. Germline CDR1 is SEHNR and CDR2 is FQNEAQ (reference sequence). There are 15 residues in the CDR3. For the CDR3, the DNA is TGTGCCAGCAGCCACGCCACAGGGATCGGCGGGGAGCTGTTTTTT. Protein: CASSHATGIGGELFF.

The chain carries TRBV4-2 and TRBJ2-7, with TRBD1 matching 11 bases. V lost 4 bases, J lost 8 bases, and 1 base stayed unmatched. CDR1 is LGHNA, CDR2 YNFKEQ, per germline. CDR3 size: 12 residues. The CDR3, as DNA: TGTGCCAGCAGCCGGACAGGGGGCAAGCAGTACTTC. Translation: CASSRTGGKQYF.

This chain links TRBV7-9 with TRBJ2-3; TRBD2 agrees at 11 bases. This CDR3 spans 16 amino acids. Germline CDR1 and CDR2: SEHNR and FQNEAQ (reference sequence). Losses at the gene ends were 5 bases for V and 2 bases for J; bases not matched to a gene: 6. The CDR3 sequence: CASSQTSGGDTDTQYF. CDR3 nucleotide sequence: TGTGCCAGCAGCCAAACTAGCGGGGGAGACACAGATACGCAGTATTTT. Filled out from reference TRBV7-9 and TRBJ2-3, the complete variable domain reads DTGVSQNPRHKITKRGQNVTFRCDPISEHNRLYWYRQTLGQGPEFLTYFQNEAQLEKSRLLSDRFSAERPKGSFSTLEIQRTEQGDSAMYLCASSQTSGGDTDTQYFGPGTRLTVL.

The J gene is TRBJ1-2, the V gene TRBV7-2; D remains ambiguous. Germline values: CDR1 SGHTA, CDR2 FQGNSA. CDR3 length: 17 residues. V lost 1 base and J 4 bases, leaving 19 bases between the germline ends. In DNA, the CDR3 is TGTGCCAGCAGCTTAGATGTACAGCCAGAATTCTCCTATGGCTACACCTTC. It translates to CASSLDVQPEFSYGYTF.

The chain links TRBV25-1 to TRBJ1-4, with 7 nucleotides matching TRBD1. This CDR3 comprises 14 residues. The V segment lost 3 bases and the J segment 7 bases; nucleotides outside the gene matches: 5. Germline V gene data show CDR1 as MGHDK and CDR2 as SYGVNS. CDR3 residues: CASSDPGQTEKLFF. The CDR3 DNA is TGTGCCAGCAGTGACCCGGGACAGACTGAAAAACTGTTTTTT.

J is TRBJ2-1 and V is TRBV19; D perhaps matches TRBD2 (5 bases). This CDR3 has 15 residues. Trimming stripped 3 bases from V and 6 bases from J, with 15 bases between. Germline CDR1 LNHDA, CDR2 SQIVND (reference sequence). The CDR3 sequence: CASSIEGLAINEQFF. DNA for the CDR3: TGTGCCAGTAGTATCGAGGGCCTAGCCATCAATGAGCAGTTCTTC. The whole variable domain, filled in from reference TRBV19 and TRBJ2-1, reads DGGITQSPKYLFRKEGQNVTLSCEQNLNHDAMYWYRQDPGQGLRLIYYSQIVNDFQKGDIAEGYSVSREKKESFPLTVTSAQKNPTAFYLCASSIEGLAINEQFFGPGTRLTVL.

The chain is built from TRBV2 and TRBJ2-5; the match to TRBD2 covers 12 bases. The J call is in doubt because the DNA end fits TRBJ2-1 better. Germline V gene data show CDR1 as SNHLY and CDR2 as FYNNEI. This CDR3 is 21 amino acids long. This chain's CDR3 is CASIRGFRASGRAVSRNEQFF. In DNA, the CDR3 is TGTGCCAGCATACGGGGTTTTCGTGCTAGCGGGAGGGCCGTAAGTCGGAATGAGCAGTTCTTC.

This clonotype appeared a few times. The rearrangement links TRBV2 to TRBJ2-3; 10 bases match TRBD2. The CDR3 has 15 residues. Germline-derived CDR1 and CDR2 are SNHLY and FYNNEI. Unmatched junction bases numbered 5, after V lost 4 bases and J lost 4 bases. DNA of the CDR3: TGTGCCAGCAGTGGAGCGGGAGGGTCCCCAGATACGCAGTATTTT. This encodes CASSGAGGSPDTQYF.

The chain employs TRBV9 and TRBJ2-5; TRBD1 agrees at 8 bases. Unmatched junction bases numbered 9, after V lost 0 bases and J lost 5 bases. In germline, CDR1 is SGDLS, CDR2 YYNGEE. The CDR3 consists of 16 residues. CDR3 residues: CASSVAGQGVVETQYF. The CDR3 DNA follows: TGTGCCAGCAGCGTAGCAGGACAGGGCGTGGTGGAGACCCAGTACTTC.

This clonotype showed up just a few times. The chain has TRBV3-1 and TRBJ2-4, with TRBD2 matching 11 bases. V shed 0 bases and J 7 bases; nucleotides not matched to a gene: 14. This CDR3 comprises 19 residues. Germline V gene lookup returns CDR1 LGHDT and CDR2 YNNKEL (reference sequence). The CDR3 DNA sequence: TGTGCCAGCAGCCAAGACAGCGCTAGCGGGGGGAATCTACGCAACATTCAGTACTTC. Its translation: CASSQDSASGGNLRNIQYF.

Points on this clonotype: No conserved phenylalanine or tryptophan is present at the end of the CDR3, so a read error is the likely explanation. The chain has TRBV5-1 and TRBJ2-5; D unresolved. V lost 4 bases to trimming and J lost 0 bases, with 7 bases between them. The CDR3 sequence is 13 residues long. CDR1 and CDR2 (germline): SGHRS, YFSETQ. In DNA, the CDR3 is TGCGCCAGCAGCCGGCGGCACCAAGAGACCCAGTACTTG. Its protein is CASSRRHQETQYL.

The chain employs TRBV6-5 and TRBJ2-7; TRBD1 matches at 8 bases. The CDR3 extends over 13 amino acids. Germline trimming cut 0 bases from V and 7 bases from J; bases unmatched to any gene: 2. Germline V gives CDR1 MNHEY, CDR2 SVGAGI. CDR3 coding DNA: TGTGCCAGCAGTTACTCGACAGGGGTTGAGCAGTACTTC. It specifies CASSYSTGVEQYF.

The chain is built from TRBV7-9 and TRBJ1-3; D ambiguous. The CDR3 loop spans 17 amino acids. The V end lost 5 bases, the J end lost 0 bases, and 17 bases lay between the germline ends. Looked up from germline, CDR1 is SEHNR and CDR2 is FQNEAQ (reference sequence). The CDR3 DNA sequence: TGTGCCAGCAGCCCCCGGCGACCTGAAATCTCTGGAAACACCATATATTTT. Amino acid sequence: CASSPRRPEISGNTIYF.

This clonotype was recorded only once. The rearrangement links TRBV11-2 to TRBJ2-3; D may match TRBD1 or TRBD2 (6 bases each). Germline lookup yields CDR1 SGHAT and CDR2 FQNNGV. V dropped 1 base and J dropped 2 bases, with 13 bases sitting between them. The CDR3 is made up of 16 amino acids. CDR3 DNA: TGTGCCAGCAGCTTAGGGGCCCGGGGGCCCACAGATACGCAGTATTTT. It yields the protein CASSLGARGPTDTQYF.

This rearrangement joins TRBV2 to TRBJ2-7, with 14 bases matching TRBD2. Germline loops: CDR1 SNHLY, CDR2 FYNNEI. J was trimmed by 6 bases and V by 5 bases; bases with no gene match: 24. The length of the CDR3 is 21 residues. CDR3 sequence reads: CASSRLFPGLAGVRFLCEQYF. The CDR3 nucleotides are TGTGCCAGCAGTCGCCTCTTTCCGGGACTAGCGGGAGTTAGGTTTCTTTGCGAGCAGTACTTC. The entire variable domain, with the rest obtained from reference TRBV2 and TRBJ2-7, is as follows: EPEVTQTPSHQVTQMGQEVILRCVPISNHLYFYWYRQILGQKVEFLVSFYNNEISEKSEIFDDQFSVERPDGSNFTLKIRSTKLEDSAMYFCASSRLFPGLAGVRFLCEQYFGPGTRLTVT.

Here the CDR3 reads CASSPRSAVHEQYF. Here the CDR3 DNA reads TGTGCCAGCAGTCCCCGGAGCGCGGTCCACGAGCAGTACTTC. The V and J genes are TRBV28 and TRBJ2-7; no reliable D call. Trimming removed 5 bases at V and 5 bases at J, with 16 bases between. Germline CDR1 is MDHEN and CDR2 is SYDVKM. There are 14 residues in the CDR3.

This clonotype was picked up a small number of times. V usage is TRBV9 and J usage is TRBJ1-2; D call uncertain. Per the germline V gene, CDR1 is SGDLS and CDR2 is YYNGEE. This CDR3 is built from 16 residues. Trimming left V 4 bases short and J 0 bases short, with 16 bases between. The CDR3 nucleotides read TGTGCCAGCAGCAGAAGTCCCGATATAGCTAACTATGGCTACACCTTC. This encodes CASSRSPDIANYGYTF. The full variable domain, with the rest looked up from reference TRBV9 and TRBJ1-2, is DSGVTQTPKHLITATGQRVTLRCSPRSGDLSVYWYQQSLDQGLQFLIQYYNGEERAKGNILERFSAQQFPDLHSELNLSSLELGDSALYFCASSRSPDIANYGYTFGSGTRLTVV.

This clonotype was recorded many times. The chain is built from TRBV5-1 and TRBJ1-1; D is unresolved. The CDR3 length is 13 residues. CDR1 and CDR2 from the germline V gene are SGHRS and YFSETQ. With 1 base removed from V and 1 base from J, the gap between germline ends came to 5 bases. CDR3 loop: CASSLTPNTEAFF. CDR3 DNA sequence: TGCGCCAGCAGCTTGACCCCGAACACTGAAGCTTTCTTT.

V gene TRBV20-1 combines with J gene TRBJ2-3; the D gene is possibly TRBD1 (5 bases). The CDR3 spans 15 residues. V gave up 1 base and J gave up 2 bases, with 13 bases separating them. Looked up from germline, CDR1 is DFQATT and CDR2 is SNEGSKA (reference sequence). Here the CDR3 reads CSARVSGLITDTQYF. Here the CDR3 DNA reads TGCAGTGCTAGAGTTTCAGGGTTGATCACAGATACGCAGTATTTT.

The rearrangement uses TRBV7-2 and TRBJ2-3, with 7 nucleotides matching TRBD2. CDR1 is SGHTA, CDR2 FQGNSA, per germline. The CDR3 extends over 15 amino acids. J gave up 4 bases and V 3 bases, and 7 bases lay outside the gene matches. The CDR3 DNA reads TGTGCCAGCAGCTTTCATAGTGGGGGGGCAGATACGCAGTATTTT. This gives the protein CASSFHSGGADTQYF.

The sample holds a few counts of this clonotype. The chain is built from TRBV7-2 and TRBJ2-5, with 14 bases fitting TRBD2. The end of the DNA is better explained by TRBJ2-1, so the J call may be wrong. The CDR3 totals 18 residues. Germline V lookup: CDR1 SGHTA, CDR2 FQGNSA. The CDR3 reads CASSDGTSGSVIYNEQFF. CDR3 coding DNA: TGTGCCAGCAGCGACGGGACTAGCGGGAGTGTTATTTACAATGAGCAGTTCTTC.

The table lists this clonotype with a few counts. The rearrangement joins TRBV20-1 to TRBJ1-1, with D maybe TRBD1 (5 bases). The CDR3 covers 11 residues. Germline V gene sequence: CDR1 DFQATT, CDR2 SNEGSKA (reference sequence). CDR3 residues: CTHRFNTEAFF. The CDR3 DNA follows: TGCACACACAGGTTTAACACTGAAGCTTTCTTT.

This clonotype was observed a few times. The V gene is TRBV29-1, the J gene TRBJ2-1; 7 positions match TRBD2. The J call could be wrong; TRBJ2-7 is a better fit for the DNA end. CDR1 and CDR2 (germline): SQVTM, ANQGSEA. The CDR3 covers 14 residues. CDR3 loop: CSVVGGGSGYEQYF. CDR3 nucleotides: TGCAGCGTGGTGGGTGGCGGGAGTGGTTACGAGCAGTACTTC.

This clonotype has a handful of counts. The chain uses TRBV27 and TRBJ2-5; the D gene is possibly TRBD2 (5 bases). In germline, CDR1 is MNHEY, CDR2 SMNVEV (reference sequence). The CDR3 has 14 amino acids. V was pared by 3 bases and J by 7 bases, with 15 bases between. The CDR3 reads CASSFRGMGGTQYF. The CDR3, as DNA: TGTGCCAGCAGTTTCCGAGGGATGGGCGGGACCCAGTACTTC.